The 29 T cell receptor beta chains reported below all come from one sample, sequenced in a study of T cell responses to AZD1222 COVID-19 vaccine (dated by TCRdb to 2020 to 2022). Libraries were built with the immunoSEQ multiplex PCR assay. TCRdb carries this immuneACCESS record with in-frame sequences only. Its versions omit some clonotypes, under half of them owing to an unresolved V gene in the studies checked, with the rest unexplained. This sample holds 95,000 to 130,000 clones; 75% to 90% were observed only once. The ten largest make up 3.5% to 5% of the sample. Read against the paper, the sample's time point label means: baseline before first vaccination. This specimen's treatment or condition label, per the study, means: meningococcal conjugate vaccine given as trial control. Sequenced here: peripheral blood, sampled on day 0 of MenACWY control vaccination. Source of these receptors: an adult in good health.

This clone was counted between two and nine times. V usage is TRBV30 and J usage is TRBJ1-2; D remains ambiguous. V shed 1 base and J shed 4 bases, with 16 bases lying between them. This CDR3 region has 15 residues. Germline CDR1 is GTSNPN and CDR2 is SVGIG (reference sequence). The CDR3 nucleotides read TGTGCCTGGAGTGGGGGAGGTGGAGACCCCTATGGCTACACCTTC. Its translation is CAWSGGGGDPYGYTF.

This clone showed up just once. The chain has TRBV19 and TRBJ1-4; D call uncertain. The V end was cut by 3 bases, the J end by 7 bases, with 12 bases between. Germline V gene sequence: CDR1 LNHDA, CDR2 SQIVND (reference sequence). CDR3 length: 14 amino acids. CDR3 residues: CASSIEEEAEKLFF. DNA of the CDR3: TGTGCCAGTAGTATCGAAGAGGAGGCTGAAAAACTGTTTTTT.

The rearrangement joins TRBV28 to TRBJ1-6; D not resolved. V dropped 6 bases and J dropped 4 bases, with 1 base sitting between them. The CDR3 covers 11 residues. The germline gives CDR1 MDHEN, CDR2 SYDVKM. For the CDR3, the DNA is TGTGCCAGCAGGTATAATTCACCCCTCCACTTT. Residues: CASRYNSPLHF.

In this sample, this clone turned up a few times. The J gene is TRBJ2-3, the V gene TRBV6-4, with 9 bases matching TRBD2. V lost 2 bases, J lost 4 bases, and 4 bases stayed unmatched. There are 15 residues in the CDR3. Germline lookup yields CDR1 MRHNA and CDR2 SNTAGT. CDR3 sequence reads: CASSDGRGGADTQYF. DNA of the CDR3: TGTGCCAGCAGTGACGGGCGGGGGGGAGCAGATACGCAGTATTTT.

This CDR3 reads CAISAFPGTVQETQYF. CDR3 sequence (DNA): TGTGCCATCAGTGCATTCCCGGGAACGGTCCAAGAGACCCAGTACTTC. The chain combines TRBV10-3 with TRBJ2-5; D possibly corresponds to TRBD2 (5 bases). V shed 4 bases and J shed 1 base, with 16 bases lying between them. Per the germline V gene, CDR1 is ENHRY and CDR2 is SYGVKD. This CDR3 has 16 amino acids.

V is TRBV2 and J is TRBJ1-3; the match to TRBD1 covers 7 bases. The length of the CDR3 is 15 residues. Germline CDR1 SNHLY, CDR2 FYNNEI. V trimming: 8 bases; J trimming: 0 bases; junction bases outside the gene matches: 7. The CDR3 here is CASPAGGDSGNTIYF. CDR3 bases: TGTGCCAGCCCCGCAGGGGGTGACTCTGGAAACACCATATATTTT.

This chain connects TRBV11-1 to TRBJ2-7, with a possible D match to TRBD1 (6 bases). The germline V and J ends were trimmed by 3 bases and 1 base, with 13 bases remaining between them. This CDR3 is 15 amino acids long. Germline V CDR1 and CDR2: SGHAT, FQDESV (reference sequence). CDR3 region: CASSLRDTLSYEQYF. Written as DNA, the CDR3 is TGTGCCAGCAGCTTGAGGGACACGCTATCCTACGAGCAGTACTTC.

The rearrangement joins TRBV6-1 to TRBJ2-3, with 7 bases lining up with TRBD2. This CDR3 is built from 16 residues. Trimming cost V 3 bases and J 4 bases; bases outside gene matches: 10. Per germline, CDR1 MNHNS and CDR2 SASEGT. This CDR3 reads CASSEVWRGRADTQYF. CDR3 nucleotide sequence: TGTGCCAGCAGTGAGGTTTGGCGGGGGAGGGCAGATACGCAGTATTTT.

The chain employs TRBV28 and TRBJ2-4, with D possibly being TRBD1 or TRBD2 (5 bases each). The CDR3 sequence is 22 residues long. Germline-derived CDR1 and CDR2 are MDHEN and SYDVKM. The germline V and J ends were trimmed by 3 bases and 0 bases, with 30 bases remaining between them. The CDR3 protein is CASSFNSPLGGRDGLAKNIQYF. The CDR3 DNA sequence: TGTGCCAGCAGTTTCAACTCGCCCTTAGGTGGCAGGGACGGACTAGCCAAAAACATTCAGTACTTC.

This chain's CDR3 is CASSSPDRRNYGYTF. In nucleotides, the CDR3 is TGTGCCAGCAGTTCTCCAGACAGGCGAAACTATGGCTACACCTTC. The chain is built from TRBV6-2 or TRBV6-3 and TRBJ1-2; D may be TRBD1 (6 bases). Germline CDR1 and CDR2: MNHEY and SVGEGT. V was shortened by 4 bases and J by 2 bases, with 14 bases between the two germline ends. The CDR3 length is 15 residues.

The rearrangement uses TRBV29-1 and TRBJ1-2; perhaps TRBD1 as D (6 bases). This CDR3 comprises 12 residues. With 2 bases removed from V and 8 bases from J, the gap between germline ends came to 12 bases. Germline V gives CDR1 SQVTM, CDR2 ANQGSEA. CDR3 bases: TGCAGCGTTGAAAAGGGGGGAGCGGGCTACACCTTC. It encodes CSVEKGGAGYTF.

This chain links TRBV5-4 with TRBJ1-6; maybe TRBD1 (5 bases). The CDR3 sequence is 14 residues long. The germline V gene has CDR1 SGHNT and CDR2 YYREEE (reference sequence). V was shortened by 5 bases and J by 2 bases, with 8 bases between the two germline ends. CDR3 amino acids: CASSRDPYNSPLHF. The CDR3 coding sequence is TGTGCCAGCAGTCGGGACCCCTATAATTCACCCCTCCACTTT.

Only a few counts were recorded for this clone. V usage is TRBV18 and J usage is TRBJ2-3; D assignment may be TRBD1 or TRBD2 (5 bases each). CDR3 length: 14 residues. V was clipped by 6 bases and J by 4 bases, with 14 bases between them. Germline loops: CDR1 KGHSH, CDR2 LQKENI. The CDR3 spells CASSPPGPSDTQYF. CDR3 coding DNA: TGTGCCAGCTCGCCTCCGGGGCCTTCAGATACGCAGTATTTT.

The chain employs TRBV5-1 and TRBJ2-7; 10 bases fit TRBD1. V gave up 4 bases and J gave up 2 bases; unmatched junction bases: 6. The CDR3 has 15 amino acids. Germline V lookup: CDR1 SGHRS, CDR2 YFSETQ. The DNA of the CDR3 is TGCGCCAGCAGCCCGGGGACAGGGGTCACCTACGAGCAGTACTTC. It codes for CASSPGTGVTYEQYF.

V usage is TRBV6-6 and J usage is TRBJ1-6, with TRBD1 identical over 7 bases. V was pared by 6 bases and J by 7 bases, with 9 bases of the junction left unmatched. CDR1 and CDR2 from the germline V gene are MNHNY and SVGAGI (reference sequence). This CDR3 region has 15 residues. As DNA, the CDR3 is TGTGCCAGCAGGACCGCCGGACAGGCCAATTCACCCCTCCACTTT. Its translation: CASRTAGQANSPLHF.

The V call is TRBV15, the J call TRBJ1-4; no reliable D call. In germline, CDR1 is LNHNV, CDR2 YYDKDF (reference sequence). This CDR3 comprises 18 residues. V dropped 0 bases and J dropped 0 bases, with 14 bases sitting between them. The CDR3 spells CATSREITEVATNEKLFF. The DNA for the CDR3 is TGTGCCACCAGCAGAGAAATAACTGAGGTTGCAACTAATGAAAAACTGTTTTTT.

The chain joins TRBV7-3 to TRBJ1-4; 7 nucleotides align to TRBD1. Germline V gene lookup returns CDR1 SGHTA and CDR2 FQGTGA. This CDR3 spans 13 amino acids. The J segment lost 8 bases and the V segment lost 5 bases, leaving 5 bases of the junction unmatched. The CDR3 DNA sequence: TGTGCCAGCAGCCGGACAGGAGGCGAAAAACTGTTTTTT. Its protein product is CASSRTGGEKLFF.

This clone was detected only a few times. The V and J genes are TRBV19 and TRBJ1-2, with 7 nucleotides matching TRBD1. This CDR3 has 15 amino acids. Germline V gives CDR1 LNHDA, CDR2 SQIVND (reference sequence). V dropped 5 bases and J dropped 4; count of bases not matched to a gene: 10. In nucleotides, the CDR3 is TGTGCCAGTAGTCTTGCGACAGGGATGGCCTATGGCTACACCTTC. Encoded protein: CASSLATGMAYGYTF. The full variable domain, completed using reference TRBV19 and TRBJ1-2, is DGGITQSPKYLFRKEGQNVTLSCEQNLNHDAMYWYRQDPGQGLRLIYYSQIVNDFQKGDIAEGYSVSREKKESFPLTVTSAQKNPTAFYLCASSLATGMAYGYTFGSGTRLTVV.

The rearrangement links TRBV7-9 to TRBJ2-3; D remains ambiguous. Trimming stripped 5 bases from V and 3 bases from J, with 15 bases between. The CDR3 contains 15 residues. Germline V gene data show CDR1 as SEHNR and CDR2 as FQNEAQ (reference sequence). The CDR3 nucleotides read TGTGCCAGCAGCCCCTCCTTGGGAATAACAGATACGCAGTATTTT. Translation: CASSPSLGITDTQYF.

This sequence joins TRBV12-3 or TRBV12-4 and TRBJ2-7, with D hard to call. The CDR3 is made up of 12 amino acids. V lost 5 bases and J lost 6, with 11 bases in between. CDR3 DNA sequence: TGTGCCAGCAGTCCCCGGGTGGGCGAGCAGTACTTC. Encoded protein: CASSPRVGEQYF.

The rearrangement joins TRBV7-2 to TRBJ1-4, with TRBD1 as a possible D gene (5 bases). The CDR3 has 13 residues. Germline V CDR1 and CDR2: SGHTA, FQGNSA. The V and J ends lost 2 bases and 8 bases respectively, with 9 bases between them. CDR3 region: CASSLTGGEKLFF. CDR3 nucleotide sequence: TGTGCCAGCAGCTTAACTGGGGGGGAAAAACTGTTTTTT.

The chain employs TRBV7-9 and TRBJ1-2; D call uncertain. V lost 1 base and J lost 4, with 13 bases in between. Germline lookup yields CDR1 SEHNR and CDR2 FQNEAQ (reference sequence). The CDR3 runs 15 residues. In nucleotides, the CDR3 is TGTGCCAGCAGCTTAGATCTCCCACAGATCTATGGCTACACCTTC. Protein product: CASSLDLPQIYGYTF.

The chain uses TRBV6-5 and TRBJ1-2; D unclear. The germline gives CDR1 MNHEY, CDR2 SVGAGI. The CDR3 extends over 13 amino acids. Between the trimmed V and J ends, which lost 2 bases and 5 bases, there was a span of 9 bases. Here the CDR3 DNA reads TGTGCCAGCAGTTACCTACCTCGGTATGGCTACACCTTC. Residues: CASSYLPRYGYTF.

The CDR3 DNA follows: TGTGCCAGCTCACCCGGGACTAGCCGGGCCGGGGAGCTGTTTTTT. It yields the protein CASSPGTSRAGELFF. The chain uses TRBV18 and TRBJ2-2, with 9 bases that match TRBD2. The ends lost 3 bases at V and 6 bases at J; junction bases unmatched: 5. Germline lookup yields CDR1 KGHSH and CDR2 LQKENI. This CDR3 region has 15 residues.

CDR3 nucleotide sequence: TGCAGCGGTCGGACTAGCTCGGCAGATACGCAGTATTTT. Translated, it gives CSGRTSSADTQYF. The chain joins TRBV29-1 to TRBJ2-3; 8 positions agree with TRBD2. Germline V gene sequence: CDR1 SQVTM, CDR2 ANQGSEA. V lost 7 bases, J lost 4 bases, and 7 bases stayed unmatched. CDR3 length: 13 amino acids.

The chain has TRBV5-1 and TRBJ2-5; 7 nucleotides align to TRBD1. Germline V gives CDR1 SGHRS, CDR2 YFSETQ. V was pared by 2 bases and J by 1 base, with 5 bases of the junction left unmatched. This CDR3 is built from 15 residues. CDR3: CASSLTGDIQETQYF. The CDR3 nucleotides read TGCGCCAGCAGCTTAACAGGGGATATCCAAGAGACCCAGTACTTC.

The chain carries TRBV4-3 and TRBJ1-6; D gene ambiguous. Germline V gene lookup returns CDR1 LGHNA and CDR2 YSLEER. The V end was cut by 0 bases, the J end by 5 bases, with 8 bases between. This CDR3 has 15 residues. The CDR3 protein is CASSQDSGNNSPLHF. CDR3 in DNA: TGCGCCAGCAGCCAAGATTCGGGGAATAATTCACCCCTCCACTTT.

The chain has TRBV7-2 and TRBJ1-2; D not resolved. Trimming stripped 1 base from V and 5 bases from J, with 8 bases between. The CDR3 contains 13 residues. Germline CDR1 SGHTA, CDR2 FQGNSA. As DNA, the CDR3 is TGTGCCAGCAGCTTAGGTGGCATTTATGGCTACACCTTC. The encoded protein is CASSLGGIYGYTF.

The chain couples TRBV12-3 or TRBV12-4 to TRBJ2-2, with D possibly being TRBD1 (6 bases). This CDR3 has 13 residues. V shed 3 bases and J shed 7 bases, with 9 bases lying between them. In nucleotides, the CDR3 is TGTGCCAGCAGTTTTCAGGGGTACGGGGAGCTGTTTTTT. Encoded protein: CASSFQGYGELFF.